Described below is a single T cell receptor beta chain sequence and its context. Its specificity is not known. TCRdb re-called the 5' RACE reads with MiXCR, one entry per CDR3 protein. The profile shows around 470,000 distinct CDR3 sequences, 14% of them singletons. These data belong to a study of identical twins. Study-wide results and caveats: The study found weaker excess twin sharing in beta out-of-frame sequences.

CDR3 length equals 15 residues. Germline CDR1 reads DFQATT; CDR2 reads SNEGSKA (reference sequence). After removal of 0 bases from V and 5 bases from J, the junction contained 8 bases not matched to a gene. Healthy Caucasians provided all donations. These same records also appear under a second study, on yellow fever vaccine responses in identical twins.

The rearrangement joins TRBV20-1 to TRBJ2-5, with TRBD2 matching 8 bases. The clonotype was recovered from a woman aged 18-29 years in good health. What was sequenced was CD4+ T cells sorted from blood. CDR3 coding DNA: TGCAGTGCTAGAGATTTAGCGGGGCTTCTGGAGACCCAGTACTTC. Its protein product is CSARDLAGLLETQYF.